This TCR beta chain was captured in a study of low-dose radiotherapy and immunotherapy resistance in tumors. Study at large: Per fraction, Cohort 1 was given 0.5 Gy every 2 weeks, for a total of 6.5 Gy. Members of Cohort 2 were treated with 1 Gy per fraction every two weeks; their total was 13 Gy over 26 weeks.

This sample's time point: after trial treatment. The treatment was: LDRT plus nivolumab, ipilimumab, low-dose cyclophosphamide and aspirin (RACIN trial). The treatment that donors received included nivolumab, ipilimumab, aspirin, low-dose cyclophosphamide and low-dose radiotherapy. Covering alpha and beta chains, TRAV- and TRBV-specific primers were used for the first-strand cDNA. It was with a constant-region primer and a V-primer adapter that TCRs were amplified over around 19 PCR cycles. With in vitro transcription, the isolated mRNA was amplified. TCRdb itself ran the reads through MiXCR, one entry per CDR3 protein. The repertoire includes about 58,000 distinct CDR3 sequences, about 23% of them detected once, and 6.7% sits in the top ten. The CDR3 covers 16 residues. Trimming took 0 bases from V and 6 from J; bases not matched to a gene: 7. The germline gives CDR1 MNHEY, CDR2 SVGEGT.

Specimen: PBMCs, collected after low-dose radiotherapy plus immunotherapy. The sequence was obtained from a male donor with prostate cancer. V and J are TRBV6-2 or TRBV6-3 and TRBJ2-3, with 9 bases identical to TRBD2. CDR3 in amino acids: CASSYSAGGRLDTQYF. The CDR3 coding sequence is TGTGCCAGCAGTTACTCGGCGGGAGGGCGCCTGGATACGCAGTATTTT.